The 19 T cell receptor beta chains below all came from one sample that was sequenced in a study of T cells after yellow fever vaccination. TCRdb redid the calling of the 5' RACE reads with MiXCR, one entry per CDR3 protein. The table shows roughly 26,000 distinct CDR3 sequences, with under 7% occurring only once. This sample comprised PBMCs, either bulk or a sorted T-cell subset (CD4+, CD8+, memory, or dextramer-sorted; not recorded which), obtained 15 days after the yellow fever booster vaccination. The receptors come from a man aged 30 to 45 who received the YFV17D yellow fever vaccine.

This sequence joins TRBV6-2 or TRBV6-3 and TRBJ1-1, with 7 bases fitting TRBD1. The CDR3 length is 15 residues. Germline CDR1 reads MNHEY; CDR2 reads SVGEGT. Unmatched junction bases numbered 6, after V lost 2 bases and J lost 3 bases. The CDR3 is CASSYGGRGYTEAFF. Written as DNA, the CDR3 is TGTGCCAGCAGTTACGGGGGCAGGGGGTACACTGAAGCTTTCTTT.

The table lists this clonotype with a few counts. A much larger clone differs from this one at a single base, so this may be a read error. The V call is TRBV5-6, the J call TRBJ2-5; unclear D gene. Deletions cut 0 bases from V and 5 bases from J, with 14 bases between. The length of the CDR3 is 15 residues. The germline V gene encodes CDR1 SGHDT and CDR2 YYEEEE. In DNA, the CDR3 is TGTGCCAGCAGCTTGGATGCGCAGCTATGTGAGACCCAGTACTTC. This codes for CASSLDAQLCETQYF.

This clonotype was observed many times. The genes are TRBV11-2 and TRBJ2-2, with a tentative D call TRBD2 (6 bases). The CDR3 is made up of 18 amino acids. Germline V gives CDR1 SGHAT, CDR2 FQNNGV. The germline V and J ends were trimmed by 0 bases and 2 bases, with 16 bases remaining between them. This CDR3 is CASSLDLLARGNTGELFF. The CDR3 bases are TGTGCCAGCAGCTTAGATCTCCTAGCGCGGGGCAACACCGGGGAGCTGTTTTTT.

At least ten counts were recorded for this clonotype. The rearrangement links TRBV6-2 or TRBV6-3 to TRBJ2-2; D perhaps matches TRBD1 (6 bases). The CDR3 has 15 residues. Germline V gene sequence: CDR1 MNHEY, CDR2 SVGEGT. V gave up 3 bases and J gave up 7 bases, with 15 bases separating them. The CDR3 bases are TGTGCCAGCAGTTATCGAGTAGCAGGGGACGGGGAGCTGTTTTTT. Encoded protein: CASSYRVAGDGELFF.

This clonotype was detected ten times or more. The chain couples TRBV6-4 to TRBJ2-3, with D perhaps TRBD2 (6 bases). Germline V gene lookup returns CDR1 MRHNA and CDR2 SNTAGT. The germline V and J ends were trimmed by 0 bases and 3 bases, with 10 bases remaining between them. The CDR3 covers 15 residues. CDR3 sequence: CASSDSALATDTQYF. CDR3 sequence (DNA): TGTGCCAGCAGTGACTCGGCACTAGCTACAGATACGCAGTATTTT.

This clonotype was recorded at least ten times. The chain combines TRBV5-6 with TRBJ2-4; D gene uncertain. CDR3 size: 19 residues. Germline V lookup: CDR1 SGHDT, CDR2 YYEEEE. The V end was cut by 0 bases, the J end by 1 base, with 20 bases between. This chain's CDR3 is CASSLARPRLLRAKNIQYF. The CDR3, as DNA: TGTGCCAGCAGCTTGGCACGGCCCCGACTTTTGAGGGCCAAAAACATTCAGTACTTC.

This clonotype was counted at least ten times. The rearrangement joins TRBV6-1 to TRBJ1-1; D gene unclear. Germline loops: CDR1 MNHNS, CDR2 SASEGT. V was cut by 7 bases and J by 5 bases, with 11 bases left in between. The CDR3 extends over 12 amino acids. Here the CDR3 DNA reads TGTGCCAGCACGCTCCCGGGGACTGAAGCTTTCTTT. Residues: CASTLPGTEAFF.

This clonotype was detected ten times or more. The CDR3 DNA sequence: TGCAGCGTTGAAGAGGACGGGGACAGCACAGATACGCAGTATTTT. This translates into CSVEEDGDSTDTQYF. The chain carries TRBV29-1 and TRBJ2-3; the D gene could be TRBD1 or TRBD2 (5 bases each). The CDR3 consists of 15 residues. In germline, CDR1 is SQVTM, CDR2 ANQGSEA. The V end was cut by 0 bases, the J end by 0 bases, with 10 bases between.

In its sample, this clonotype was seen many times. V and J are TRBV7-6 and TRBJ2-4; 7 positions agree with TRBD1. The CDR3 spans 11 residues. J gave up 9 bases and V 8 bases, and 4 bases lay outside the gene matches. Looked up from germline, CDR1 is SGHVS and CDR2 is FNYEAQ. CDR3 DNA sequence: TGTGCCAGCTCCCCAGGGGGCATTCAGTACTTC. This translates into CASSPGGIQYF.

This clonotype came up many times. The V and J genes are TRBV7-8 and TRBJ2-1; D is unresolved. Looked up from germline, CDR1 is SGHVS and CDR2 is FQNEAQ. The CDR3 spans 13 residues. The germline V and J ends were trimmed by 2 bases and 10 bases, with 12 bases remaining between them. This CDR3 reads CASSLLGWREQFF. CDR3 sequence (DNA): TGTGCCAGCAGCTTATTAGGTTGGCGGGAGCAGTTCTTC.

There are many counts of this clonotype. This chain links TRBV4-1 with TRBJ2-7; 7 bases map to TRBD1. The CDR3 has 15 residues. V trimming: 2 bases; J trimming: 1 base; junction bases outside the gene matches: 5. Germline V gives CDR1 MGHRA, CDR2 YSYEKL. The CDR3 bases are TGCGCCAGCAGCCAAACCGGGACAGATTCCTACGAGCAGTACTTC. It yields the protein CASSQTGTDSYEQYF.

This clonotype was seen at least ten times. The genes are TRBV7-8 and TRBJ2-3; 7 bases align to TRBD1. In germline, CDR1 is SGHVS, CDR2 FQNEAQ. The V segment lost 10 bases and the J segment 4 bases; nucleotides outside the gene matches: 8. The length of the CDR3 is 13 residues. CDR3: CATRPQGADTQYF. CDR3 sequence (DNA): TGTGCCACCCGGCCCCAGGGGGCAGATACGCAGTATTTT.

This clonotype was detected many times. The chain couples TRBV9 to TRBJ2-1; D remains unclear. This CDR3 is 13 amino acids long. Trimming took 0 bases from V and 8 from J, leaving 9 bases between them. Germline CDR1 is SGDLS and CDR2 is YYNGEE. The DNA of the CDR3 is TGTGCCAGCAGCGTAGAAGTTCTGGATGAGCAGTTCTTC. Its translation is CASSVEVLDEQFF.

This clonotype has ten or more counts. Written as DNA, the CDR3 is TGCGCCAGCAGCTTGGTCCCGGGCAAAGGCTCCGAGCAGTACTTC. It specifies CASSLVPGKGSEQYF. The genes are TRBV5-1 and TRBJ2-7; D uncertain. CDR1 SGHRS and CDR2 YFSETQ come from the germline V gene. CDR3 length: 15 amino acids. The V and J ends lost 0 bases and 6 bases respectively, with 16 bases between them.

This clonotype was seen repeatedly, ten times or more. The V and J genes are TRBV11-2 and TRBJ2-3; D tentatively fits TRBD1 or TRBD2 (5 bases each). The CDR3 runs 18 residues. V gave up 2 bases and J gave up 1 base, with 19 bases separating them. CDR1 is SGHAT and CDR2 is FQNNGV in the germline V gene. Here the CDR3 reads CASSLTGVTGARTDTQYF. CDR3 coding DNA: TGTGCCAGCAGCTTAACCGGGGTTACCGGGGCGCGCACAGATACGCAGTATTTT.

This clonotype has a handful of counts. The CDR3 region is CAANRGGEDTQYF. The CDR3 DNA reads as TGTGCCGCCAACCGAGGGGGCGAAGATACGCAGTATTTT. The chain has TRBV7-2 and TRBJ2-3, with 7 positions matching TRBD1. With V trimmed by 11 bases and J by 5 bases, 10 bases remained unmatched. The CDR3 covers 13 residues. Germline V CDR1 and CDR2: SGHTA, FQGNSA.

This chain connects TRBV7-3 to TRBJ2-1; D is possibly TRBD2 (5 bases). V was shortened by 5 bases and J by 3 bases, with 17 bases between the two germline ends. This CDR3 is built from 16 residues. In germline, CDR1 is SGHTA, CDR2 FQGTGA. The CDR3 protein is CASSPLASGVYNEQFF. As DNA, the CDR3 is TGTGCCAGCAGCCCACTGGCGAGCGGTGTCTACAATGAGCAGTTCTTC.

As to this clonotype: One base away lies a much larger clone, so this may be a sequencing read error. The chain has TRBV28 and TRBJ1-5; no firm D call. Germline loops: CDR1 MDHEN, CDR2 SYDVKM. This CDR3 contains 12 residues. The CDR3 region has the DNA TGTGCCCGCAGTTATCACAATCAGCCCCAGCATTTT. The encoded protein is CARSYHNQPQHF.

Sample share makes this clonotype medium-sized. The chain combines TRBV7-2 with TRBJ2-7, with 10 nucleotides matching TRBD2. Unmatched junction bases numbered 5, after V lost 1 base and J lost 2 bases. The CDR3 has 16 amino acids. Germline loops: CDR1 SGHTA, CDR2 FQGNSA. The CDR3 DNA reads TGTGCCAGCAGCTTAGAAGCGGGAGGGTCGACCTACGAGCAGTACTTC. As protein: CASSLEAGGSTYEQYF.